The text below deals with one T cell receptor (beta chain). The CDR3 totals 14 residues. The V segment lost 5 bases and the J segment 3 bases; nucleotides outside the gene matches: 4. Germline V gene data show CDR1 as SGHTA and CDR2 as FQGNSA. CD8+ and CD4+ T cells taken from blood had their TCR beta sequenced. In contrast to the negatively isolated CD8+ and CD4+ T cells, TEMRA cells were FACS-enriched. The data belong to a study of CD8 T cells in Susac syndrome. Random hexamers were used to reverse transcribe an amount of about 0.5 to 1 ug RNA. In TCRdb, the immunoSEQ multiplex PCR reads were re-called with MiXCR into one record per CDR3 protein. The sample holds about 90,000 distinct CDR3 sequences, roughly 93% seen once.

What was sequenced was CD8+ T cells from PBMCs. The gene calls are TRBV7-2 and TRBJ2-5; TRBD1 aligns across 9 bases. The source of this sequence is a human donor in good health. CDR3 nucleotide sequence: TGTGCCAGCAGCCAGAGACAGGGGGAAGAGACCCAGTACTTC. It is translated as CASSQRQGEETQYF.